The TCR beta chain described here comes from a study of blood T cell repertoires in COVID-19. Study background: From the United States, Italy and Spain came samples of acute and convalescent COVID-19.

TCRdb's table, derived via immunoSEQ multiplex PCR, lists solely in-frame clones and lacks some. The sample has over 150,000 clones; over 90% are singletons. The CDR3 is made up of 12 amino acids. The ends lost 5 bases at V and 10 bases at J; junction bases unmatched: 3. The sequencing sample was made of peripheral blood. The origin of this receptor is a man aged 50-60 years with acute or convalescent COVID-19. The V gene is TRBV12-3 or TRBV12-4, the J gene TRBJ1-5; 9 bases are shared with TRBD1. The CDR3 sequence is CASSQGQGPQHF. CDR3 nucleotides: TGTGCCAGCAGTCAGGGACAGGGACCCCAGCATTTT.